The TCR beta chain described here comes from a study of T cells in localized non-small cell lung cancer. The assay was immunoSEQ multiplex PCR, and TCRdb's table has in-frame clones only and misses some. The repertoire consists of about 21,000 clones, with over 85% occurring once and the leading ten covering approximately 7%. Study outcomes and limitations: With higher T cell density in blood came longer overall survival.

The V gene's germline CDR1 is SGHTA and CDR2 FQGTGA. V trimming: 5 bases; J trimming: 6 bases; junction bases outside the gene matches: 14. The CDR3 length is 17 residues. This clone was counted a single time. Its antigen is undetermined. The source is a male donor at least 60 years old with stage I squamous cell lung carcinoma. The chain carries TRBV7-3 and TRBJ2-1; 9 bases are a match to TRBD2. Here the sequenced sample was peripheral blood, taken before any cancer treatment. The CDR3 DNA follows: TGTGCCAGCAGCCCGACCGAGGGGGCGGGGGGGCTCAATGAGCAGTTCTTC. Translated, it gives CASSPTEGAGGLNEQFF. The entire variable domain, with the rest obtained from reference TRBV7-3 and TRBJ2-1, is as follows: GAGVSQTPSNKVTEKGKYVELRCDPISGHTALYWYRQSLGQGPEFLIYFQGTGAADDSGLPNDRFFAVRPEGSVSTLKIQRTERGDSAVYLCASSPTEGAGGLNEQFFGPGTRLTVL.